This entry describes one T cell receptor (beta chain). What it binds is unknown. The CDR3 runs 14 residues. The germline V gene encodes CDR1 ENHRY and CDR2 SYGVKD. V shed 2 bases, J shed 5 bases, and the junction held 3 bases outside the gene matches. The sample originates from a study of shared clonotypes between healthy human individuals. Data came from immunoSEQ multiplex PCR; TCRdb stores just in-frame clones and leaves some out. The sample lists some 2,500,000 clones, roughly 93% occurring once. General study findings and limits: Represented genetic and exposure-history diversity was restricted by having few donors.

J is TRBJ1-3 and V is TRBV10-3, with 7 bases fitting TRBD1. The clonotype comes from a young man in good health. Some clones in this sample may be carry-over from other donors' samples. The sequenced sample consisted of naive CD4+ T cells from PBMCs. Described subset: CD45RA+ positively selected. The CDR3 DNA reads TGTGCCATCAGTGAGGACAGGGCTAGAAACACCATATATTTT. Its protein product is CAISEDRARNTIYF.